The clone carrying this T cell receptor (beta chain) was seen more than once but under ten times. Its antigen remains unknown. Trimming left V 8 bases short and J 2 bases short, with 16 bases between. The length of the CDR3 is 15 residues. The germline gives CDR1 SNHLY, CDR2 FYNNEI. This sample was taken from a study of T cell repertoires in cytomegalovirus infection. Study summary: Carrying CMV and the relevant HLA type showed in public TCR beta signatures. Points from the study as a whole: Using cumulative public TCR beta family frequency, the authors identified those who carried CMV together with the relevant HLA. The study found HLA-C-restricted CMV-specific TCR beta clonotypes dominating the ex vivo response.

A single record per CDR3 protein comes from TCRdb applying MiXCR to the reads. The data show about 130,000 distinct CDR3 sequences, with about 10% seen just once and 9.5% to 13% held by the top ten. The chain carries TRBV2 and TRBJ1-3; D is unresolved. This clonotype was obtained from a human donor in good health (CMV status not recorded). Some clones in this sample may be carry-over from other donors' samples. The sequencing sample was made of PBMCs. CDR3 sequence reads: CASGRGLRTGNTIYF. The CDR3 nucleotides are TGTGCCAGCGGTAGAGGGCTACGAACTGGAAACACCATATATTTT.